This T cell receptor (beta chain) was profiled in a study of CD8+CD57+ T cells in acquired aplastic anemia. Study context: Each DNA sample taken from sorted CD4+ and CD8+ cells came to roughly 3.5 ug on average.

Selection for sequencing was limited to patients who had shown CD8+CD57+ cell expansion by flow cytometry. None of the patients had been given any therapy when their blood was sampled. The template used for profiling TCR beta VDJ and CDR3 was genomic DNA. TCRdb ran MiXCR on the reads and lists one entry per CDR3 protein. This table holds some 170,000 distinct CDR3 sequences, 47% found once. Comment on this clonotype: Its target is unknown.

Study outcomes and limitations: It was found that almost 30 CD8+ CDR3 sequences were shared between patients and controls.

The V and J ends lost 5 bases and 7 bases, in that order; junction bases with no gene match: 13. Germline values: CDR1 SEHNR, CDR2 FQNEAQ (reference sequence). The CDR3 is 15 amino acids. This clonotype originated in a human donor with aplastic anemia. The gene calls are TRBV7-9 and TRBJ1-2; 7 bases map to TRBD1. Specimen: sorted CD4+, CD8+, or CD8+CD57+ T cells (not recorded which) from PBMCs. The DNA for the CDR3 is TGTGCCAGCAGCGCCCCGGGACAGTTCATTGGTGGCTACACCTTC. This translates into CASSAPGQFIGGYTF.